This TCR beta chain was sequenced during a study of blood T cells in healthy people across ages. Primers used in a second PCR of roughly 6 to 11 cycles were a sample-barcoded 5' primer and a J-beta primer mix. TCRdb re-called the 5' RACE reads through MiXCR, storing one row per CDR3 protein. The data show about 1.8 million distinct CDR3 sequences, roughly 49% seen once. CDR3 length: 15 amino acids. In germline, CDR1 is MNHEY, CDR2 SMNVEV (reference sequence). V was clipped by 7 bases and J by 3 bases; unmatched bases: 11. The chain uses TRBV27 and TRBJ1-2, with 7 bases matching TRBD1. The receptor's source is a woman in her forties in good health. Source material: blood. CDR3 loop: CASTNPGGGDYGYTF. CDR3 bases: TGTGCCAGCACTAATCCAGGGGGAGGGGACTATGGCTACACCTTC.